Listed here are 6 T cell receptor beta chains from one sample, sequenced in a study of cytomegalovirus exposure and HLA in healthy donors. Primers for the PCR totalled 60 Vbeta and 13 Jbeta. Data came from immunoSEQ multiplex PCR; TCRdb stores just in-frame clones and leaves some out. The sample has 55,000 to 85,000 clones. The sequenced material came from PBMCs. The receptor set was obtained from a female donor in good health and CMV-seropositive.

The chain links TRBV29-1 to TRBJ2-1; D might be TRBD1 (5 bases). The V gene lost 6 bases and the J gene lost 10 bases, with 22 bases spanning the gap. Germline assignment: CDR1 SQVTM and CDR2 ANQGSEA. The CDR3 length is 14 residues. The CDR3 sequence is CSVYDRRETSEQFF. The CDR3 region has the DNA TGCAGCGTCTACGACAGACGCGAGACGTCGGAGCAGTTCTTC.

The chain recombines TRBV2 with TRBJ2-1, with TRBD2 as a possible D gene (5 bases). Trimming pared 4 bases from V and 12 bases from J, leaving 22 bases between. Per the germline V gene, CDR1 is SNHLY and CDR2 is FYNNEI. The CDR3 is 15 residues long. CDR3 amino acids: CASSVRESADVGQFF. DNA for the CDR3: TGTGCCAGCAGTGTAAGGGAGTCCGCGGACGTTGGGCAGTTCTTC.

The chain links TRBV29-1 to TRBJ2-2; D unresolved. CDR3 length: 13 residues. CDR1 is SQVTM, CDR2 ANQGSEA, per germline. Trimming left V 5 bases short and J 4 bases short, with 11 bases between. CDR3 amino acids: CSVTSLSTGELFF. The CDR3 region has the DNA TGCAGCGTTACGTCTCTAAGCACCGGGGAGCTGTTTTTT.

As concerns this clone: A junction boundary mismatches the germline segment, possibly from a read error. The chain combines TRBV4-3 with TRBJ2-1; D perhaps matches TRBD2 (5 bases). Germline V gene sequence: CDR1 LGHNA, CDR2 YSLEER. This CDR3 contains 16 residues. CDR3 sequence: CASSPMSGSSDNEQFF. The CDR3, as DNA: TGCGCCAGCAGCCCTATGAGCGGTAGCTCCGACAATGAGCAGTTCTTC.

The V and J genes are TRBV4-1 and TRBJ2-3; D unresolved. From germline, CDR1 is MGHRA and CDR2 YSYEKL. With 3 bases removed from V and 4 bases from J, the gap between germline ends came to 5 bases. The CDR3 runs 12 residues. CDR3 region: CASSHPSDTQYF. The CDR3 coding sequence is TGCGCCAGCAGCCACCCCTCAGATACGCAGTATTTT.

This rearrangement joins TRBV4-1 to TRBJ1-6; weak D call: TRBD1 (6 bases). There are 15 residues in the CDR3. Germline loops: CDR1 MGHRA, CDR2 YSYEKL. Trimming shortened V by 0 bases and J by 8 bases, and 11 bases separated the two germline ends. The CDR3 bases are TGCGCCAGCAGCCAAGATCAGGGGCGTGATTCACCCCTCCACTTT. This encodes CASSQDQGRDSPLHF.